The 10 T cell receptor beta chains listed next were all sequenced from one sample in a study of long-term antiretroviral therapy in people with HIV. Runs used v3.0 of the immunoSEQ assay and were done at survey level. Generated by immunoSEQ multiplex PCR, the TCRdb table keeps only in-frame clones and is missing some. Among around 19,000 clones listed, 92% were seen once. The material sequenced was unsorted PBMCs, taken 4.4 years after starting antiretroviral therapy. The receptors originated from a woman aged 45-59 years with HIV.

The V and J genes are TRBV9 and TRBJ2-1; D uncertain. This CDR3 comprises 14 residues. Per the germline V gene, CDR1 is SGDLS and CDR2 is YYNGEE. Deletions cut 4 bases from V and 7 bases from J, with 15 bases between. The CDR3 loop is CASSPRFEVNEQFF. In nucleotides, the CDR3 is TGTGCCAGCAGCCCCCGTTTTGAGGTGAATGAGCAGTTCTTC.

This rearrangement joins TRBV7-6 to TRBJ2-3, with unresolved D. The CDR3 consists of 16 residues. Germline lookup yields CDR1 SGHVS and CDR2 FNYEAQ. Trimming stripped 0 bases from V and 0 bases from J, with 10 bases between. CDR3 in amino acids: CASSLALPESTDTQYF. Here the CDR3 DNA reads TGTGCCAGCAGCTTAGCGTTGCCAGAGAGCACAGATACGCAGTATTTT.

The rearrangement joins TRBV30 to TRBJ2-3; TRBD2 aligns across 7 bases. The CDR3 runs 13 residues. Per germline, CDR1 GTSNPN and CDR2 SVGIG (reference sequence). Trimming removed 7 bases from V and 3 bases from J; junction bases left unmatched: 7. Here the CDR3 DNA reads TGTGCCTTTACTAGCGAGCGGACAGATACGCAGTATTTT. It specifies CAFTSERTDTQYF. The full variable domain, in which reference TRBV30 and TRBJ2-3 provide the parts outside the CDR3, is SQTIHQWPATLVQPVGSPLSLECTVEGTSNPNLYWYRQAAGRGLQLLFYSVGIGQISSEVPQNLSASRPQDRQFILSSKKLLLSDSGFYLCAFTSERTDTQYFGPGTRLTVL.

The chain combines TRBV6-6 with TRBJ2-5; D is undetermined. This CDR3 has 14 amino acids. Germline V gene data show CDR1 as MNHNY and CDR2 as SVGAGI (reference sequence). Trimming removed 7 bases from V and 2 bases from J, with 14 bases in between. The CDR3 nucleotides are TGTGCCAGCACCTCTAGAGTGGGGCAAGAGACCCAGTACTTC. Its translation: CASTSRVGQETQYF.

The J gene is TRBJ2-1, the V gene TRBV30, with TRBD2 matching 10 bases. CDR1 is GTSNPN, CDR2 SVGIG, per germline (reference sequence). The CDR3 runs to 13 residues. V dropped 0 bases and J dropped 9; count of bases not matched to a gene: 2. The CDR3 sequence is CAWSVVAGGEQFF. The CDR3 bases are TGTGCCTGGAGTGTGGTAGCGGGGGGTGAGCAGTTCTTC.

This clone has only one observation. This chain uses TRBV6-6 with TRBJ1-4, with TRBD1 identical over 11 bases. V dropped 6 bases and J dropped 8; count of bases not matched to a gene: 8. CDR1 MNHNY and CDR2 SVGAGI come from the germline V gene (reference sequence). This CDR3 is built from 15 residues. CDR3 coding DNA: TGTGCCAGCAGCACCGCCGGGACAGGGGGGGAAAAACTGTTTTTT. Translating gives CASSTAGTGGEKLFF.

The chain uses TRBV6-6 and TRBJ1-4, with D perhaps TRBD1 (6 bases). Germline V gene data show CDR1 as MNHNY and CDR2 as SVGAGI (reference sequence). The V end lost 9 bases, the J end lost 8 bases, and 16 bases lay between the germline ends. The CDR3 totals 13 residues. The CDR3 coding sequence is TGTGCCAGTAGGTTGAGGGACATGGAAAAACTGTTTTTT. Protein sequence: CASRLRDMEKLFF.

The chain has TRBV14 and TRBJ2-7; 10 bases match TRBD2. CDR1 and CDR2 from the germline V gene are SGHDN and FVKESK. The J segment lost 3 bases and the V segment lost 4 bases, leaving 3 bases of the junction unmatched. The CDR3 is 14 amino acids. The DNA for the CDR3 is TGTGCCAGCAGCCGCGGACTAGCGGTCTACGAGCAGTACTTC. Protein product: CASSRGLAVYEQYF. The whole variable domain, filled in from reference TRBV14 and TRBJ2-7, reads EAGVTQFPSHSVIEKGQTVTLRCDPISGHDNLYWYRRVMGKEIKFLLHFVKESKQDESGMPNNRFLAERTGGTYSTLKVQPAELEDSGVYFCASSRGLAVYEQYFGPGTRLTVT.

The CDR3 loop is CASSLSDTFFSAEAFF. CDR3 DNA sequence: TGTGCCAGCAGCCTGAGTGACACCTTTTTTTCTGCTGAAGCTTTCTTT. The chain is built from TRBV27 and TRBJ1-1; no clear D gene. Germline CDR1 is MNHEY and CDR2 is SMNVEV (reference sequence). Trimming removed 6 bases at V and 6 bases at J, with 23 bases between. The CDR3 extends over 16 amino acids.

The V gene is TRBV6-1, the J gene TRBJ2-1; D is uncertain. Germline lookup yields CDR1 MNHNS and CDR2 SASEGT. The CDR3 sequence is 15 residues long. V gave up 4 bases and J gave up 9 bases, with 19 bases separating them. CDR3 nucleotide sequence: TGTGCCAGCAGTGTTGGAGCTAGTCCTGGCGGTGAGCAGTTCTTC. Its protein is CASSVGASPGGEQFF.